Listed below are T cell receptor beta chains from one sample, sequenced in a study of blood T cell repertoires in COVID-19. The method was immunoSEQ multiplex PCR; TCRdb's version includes in-frame clones alone and lacks a portion of them. The sample records 20,000 or so clones, around nine tenths being singletons. The sample taken for sequencing was peripheral blood. The source of these receptors is a man in his fifties or sixties with active COVID-19. Each CDR3 is given with its conserved first and last residue. The D gene is left open where the match is weak. Only part of the rows carry a size: once, few, many, or a class if the clone is expanded.

clone_size: NA; j_call: TRBJ1-2; d_call: TRBD1; v_call: TRBV29-1; cdr3_aa: CSVALGQGFGYTF; cdr3_nt: TGCAGCGTAGCCCTAGGACAGGGTTTTGGCTACACCTTC
clone_size: NA; j_call: TRBJ2-2; d_call: TRBD1; v_call: TRBV5-1; cdr3_aa: CASSLRTGGRTGELFF; cdr3_nt: TGCGCCAGCAGCCTGCGGACAGGGGGTCGCACCGGGGAGCTGTTTTTT
clone_size: NA; j_call: TRBJ2-1; d_call: NA; v_call: TRBV5-6; cdr3_aa: CASSLAGGRDEQFF; cdr3_nt: TGTGCCAGCAGCTTGGCCGGGGGTCGGGATGAGCAGTTCTTC
clone_size: NA; j_call: TRBJ1-2; d_call: NA; v_call: TRBV5-6; cdr3_aa: CASSLGESGQNGYTF; cdr3_nt: TGTGCCAGCAGCTTGGGCGAATCGGGACAAAATGGCTACACCTTC
clone_size: NA; j_call: TRBJ1-1; d_call: TRBD1; v_call: TRBV5-1; cdr3_aa: CASSAGQPNTEAFF; cdr3_nt: TGCGCCAGCAGCGCGGGACAGCCGAACACTGAAGCTTTCTTT
clone_size: NA; j_call: TRBJ2-7; d_call: NA; v_call: TRBV7-2; cdr3_aa: CASSFKGSGSYEQYF; cdr3_nt: TGTGCCAGCAGCTTTAAGGGTAGCGGCTCCTACGAGCAGTACTTC
clone_size: NA; j_call: TRBJ1-5; d_call: NA; v_call: TRBV6-6; cdr3_aa: CASSLVVRQPQHF; cdr3_nt: TGTGCCAGCAGTTTAGTGGTCAGGCAGCCCCAGCATTTT
clone_size: NA; j_call: TRBJ2-7; d_call: NA; v_call: TRBV5-6; cdr3_aa: CASSFRGEQYF; cdr3_nt: TGTGCCAGCAGCTTCAGGGGTGAGCAGTACTTC
clone_size: NA; j_call: TRBJ2-2; d_call: TRBD1; v_call: TRBV10-3; cdr3_aa: CAISDSNGQDTGELFF; cdr3_nt: TGTGCCATCAGCGATTCCAACGGACAGGACACCGGGGAGCTGTTTTTT
clone_size: NA; j_call: TRBJ1-6; d_call: TRBD1; v_call: TRBV18; cdr3_aa: CASSRDGQGTSPLHF; cdr3_nt: TGTGCCAGCTCACGGGATGGACAGGGGACTTCACCCCTCCACTTT
clone_size: NA; j_call: TRBJ2-2; d_call: TRBD1; v_call: TRBV5-1; cdr3_aa: CASSSGTGNRAGELFF; cdr3_nt: TGCGCCAGCAGCTCCGGGACAGGCAACAGAGCCGGGGAGCTGTTTTTT
clone_size: NA; j_call: TRBJ2-5; d_call: NA; v_call: TRBV4-2; cdr3_aa: CASSQAGPVSETQYF; cdr3_nt: TGTGCCAGCAGCCAGGCGGGTCCCGTGTCGGAGACCCAGTACTTC
clone_size: NA; j_call: TRBJ2-5; d_call: TRBD1; v_call: TRBV9; cdr3_aa: CASSVRTGETQYF; cdr3_nt: TGTGCCAGCAGCGTAAGGACAGGAGAGACCCAGTACTTC
clone_size: NA; j_call: TRBJ2-7; d_call: TRBD1; v_call: TRBV6-5; cdr3_aa: CASRTGQGAYEQYF; cdr3_nt: TGTGCCAGCAGGACGGGACAGGGGGCCTACGAGCAGTACTTC
clone_size: once; j_call: TRBJ1-1; d_call: NA; v_call: TRBV7-3; cdr3_aa: CASSSPPRAGAEAFF; cdr3_nt: TGTGCCAGCAGCTCCCCCCCTCGGGCGGGAGCTGAAGCTTTCTTT
clone_size: few; j_call: TRBJ2-6; d_call: NA; v_call: TRBV4-2; cdr3_aa: CASSQDNTGSGANVLTF; cdr3_nt: TGTGCCAGCAGCCAGGACAATACAGGGTCCGGGGCCAACGTCCTGACTTTC
clone_size: NA; j_call: TRBJ2-2; d_call: TRBD1; v_call: TRBV7-7; cdr3_aa: CASSLGRDRGDTGELFF; cdr3_nt: TGTGCCAGCAGCTTAGGTCGGGACAGGGGAGACACCGGGGAGCTGTTTTTT
clone_size: few; j_call: TRBJ2-3; d_call: NA; v_call: TRBV19; cdr3_aa: CASRLQGMGTDTQYF; cdr3_nt: TGTGCCAGTAGGCTTCAGGGCATGGGCACAGATACGCAGTATTTT
clone_size: NA; j_call: TRBJ2-1; d_call: TRBD2; v_call: TRBV5-1; cdr3_aa: CASSLSGSYNEQFF; cdr3_nt: TGCGCCAGCAGCTTGAGCGGGAGTTACAATGAGCAGTTCTTC
clone_size: NA; j_call: TRBJ2-1; d_call: NA; v_call: TRBV7-8; cdr3_aa: CASSQSDYFNEQFF; cdr3_nt: TGTGCCAGCAGCCAATCGGACTATTTTAATGAGCAGTTCTTC
clone_size: NA; j_call: TRBJ2-1; d_call: NA; v_call: TRBV4-1; cdr3_aa: CASSQGPVAQFF; cdr3_nt: TGCGCCAGCAGCCAAGGGCCAGTTGCGCAGTTCTTC
clone_size: NA; j_call: TRBJ1-5; d_call: TRBD1; v_call: TRBV4-1; cdr3_aa: CASSPGTVYNQPQHF; cdr3_nt: TGCGCCAGCAGCCCAGGGACAGTATACAATCAGCCCCAGCATTTT
clone_size: NA; j_call: TRBJ1-5; d_call: TRBD1; v_call: TRBV6-2/TRBV6-3; cdr3_aa: CASSFRTGGGNQPQHF; cdr3_nt: TGTGCCAGCAGTTTCCGGACAGGGGGCGGCAATCAGCCCCAGCATTTT
clone_size: NA; j_call: TRBJ1-6; d_call: TRBD1; v_call: TRBV3-1/TRBV3-2; cdr3_aa: CASSQNPGQGTIPLHF; cdr3_nt: TGTGCCAGCAGTCAAAACCCCGGACAGGGGACAATCCCCCTCCACTTT
clone_size: NA; j_call: TRBJ2-3; d_call: NA; v_call: TRBV5-4; cdr3_aa: CASSLRTDYTDTQYF; cdr3_nt: TGTGCCAGCAGCTTGAGGACAGATTACACAGATACGCAGTATTTT
clone_size: NA; j_call: TRBJ2-5; d_call: TRBD1; v_call: TRBV9; cdr3_aa: CASSVQGAYGETQYF; cdr3_nt: TGTGCCAGCAGCGTCCAGGGGGCGTATGGGGAGACCCAGTACTTC
clone_size: NA; j_call: TRBJ2-7; d_call: NA; v_call: TRBV5-1; cdr3_aa: CASSLAGELVLYEQYF; cdr3_nt: TGCGCCAGCAGCTTGGCGGGAGAACTAGTACTCTACGAGCAGTACTTC
clone_size: NA; j_call: TRBJ2-5; d_call: NA; v_call: TRBV5-4; cdr3_aa: CASSFGAGVETQYF; cdr3_nt: TGTGCCAGCAGCTTTGGTGCAGGCGTGGAGACCCAGTACTTC
clone_size: NA; j_call: TRBJ2-3; d_call: TRBD2; v_call: TRBV4-2; cdr3_aa: CASSQPLAGGGNTQYF; cdr3_nt: TGTGCCAGCAGCCAACCACTAGCGGGAGGCGGAAATACGCAGTATTTT
clone_size: NA; j_call: TRBJ2-4; d_call: NA; v_call: TRBV11-3; cdr3_aa: CASTQASGLNIQYF; cdr3_nt: TGTGCCAGCACCCAGGCGTCAGGGCTGAACATTCAGTACTTC
clone_size: NA; j_call: TRBJ2-1; d_call: TRBD2; v_call: TRBV7-2; cdr3_aa: CASSSQAGGLYNEQFF; cdr3_nt: TGTGCCAGCAGCTCCCAGGCGGGGGGGCTATACAATGAGCAGTTCTTC
clone_size: NA; j_call: TRBJ2-5; d_call: NA; v_call: TRBV4-2; cdr3_aa: CASSQEAALQETQYF; cdr3_nt: TGTGCCAGCAGCCAAGAGGCAGCGCTCCAAGAGACCCAGTACTTC
clone_size: NA; j_call: TRBJ2-7; d_call: NA; v_call: TRBV18; cdr3_aa: CASSTGSLGEQYF; cdr3_nt: TGTGCCAGCTCCACCGGGTCCTTGGGCGAGCAGTACTTC
clone_size: NA; j_call: TRBJ2-7; d_call: NA; v_call: TRBV30; cdr3_aa: CAWRGARSSYEQYF; cdr3_nt: TGTGCCTGGAGGGGGGCTCGTAGCAGCTACGAGCAGTACTTC
clone_size: NA; j_call: TRBJ2-2; d_call: TRBD2; v_call: TRBV3-1/TRBV3-2; cdr3_aa: CASSQVRRGGELFF; cdr3_nt: TGTGCCAGCAGCCAAGTTCGGCGGGGGGGGGAGCTGTTTTTT
clone_size: NA; j_call: TRBJ2-7; d_call: NA; v_call: TRBV9; cdr3_aa: CASSVVDSSYEQYF; cdr3_nt: TGTGCCAGCAGCGTAGTCGACAGCTCCTACGAGCAGTACTTC
clone_size: once; j_call: TRBJ1-2; d_call: TRBD1; v_call: TRBV23-1; cdr3_aa: CASIYRDRGRVTYGYTF; cdr3_nt: TGCGCCAGCATATACCGGGACAGGGGGCGAGTAACCTATGGCTACACCTTC
clone_size: NA; j_call: TRBJ2-4; d_call: NA; v_call: TRBV11-2; cdr3_aa: CASSLEGGRVAKNIQYF; cdr3_nt: TGTGCCAGCAGCTTAGAGGGGGGGCGCGTTGCCAAAAACATTCAGTACTTC
clone_size: NA; j_call: TRBJ1-1; d_call: TRBD1; v_call: TRBV5-1; cdr3_aa: CASSSRDRNTEAFF; cdr3_nt: TGCGCCAGCAGCTCTAGGGACAGGAACACTGAAGCTTTCTTT
clone_size: NA; j_call: TRBJ2-1; d_call: TRBD2; v_call: TRBV12-3/TRBV12-4; cdr3_aa: CASSFRGTSEQFF; cdr3_nt: TGTGCCAGCAGTTTTAGGGGGACTAGCGAGCAGTTCTTC
clone_size: once; j_call: TRBJ2-2; d_call: TRBD2; v_call: TRBV4-2; cdr3_aa: CASSPWFTSGDHTGELFF; cdr3_nt: TGTGCCAGCAGCCCCTGGTTCACTAGCGGGGATCACACCGGGGAGCTGTTTTTT
clone_size: NA; j_call: TRBJ2-1; d_call: NA; v_call: TRBV6-2/TRBV6-3; cdr3_aa: CASSSQRAAYNEQFF; cdr3_nt: TGTGCCAGCAGTTCACAGCGGGCAGCCTACAATGAGCAGTTCTTC
clone_size: NA; j_call: TRBJ2-7; d_call: TRBD2; v_call: TRBV7-6; cdr3_aa: CASSPVASGSRQRYEQYF; cdr3_nt: TGTGCCAGCAGCCCTGTGGCTAGCGGGAGTAGGCAGAGATACGAGCAGTACTTC
clone_size: NA; j_call: TRBJ2-7; d_call: TRBD1; v_call: TRBV7-6; cdr3_aa: CASSAGQVGTSRTYEQYF; cdr3_nt: TGTGCCAGCAGCGCTGGACAGGTGGGGACCTCAAGAACTTACGAGCAGTACTTC
clone_size: NA; j_call: TRBJ1-6; d_call: TRBD1; v_call: TRBV4-3; cdr3_aa: CASSSVRDSYSPLHF; cdr3_nt: TGCGCCAGCAGCTCTGTACGGGACAGCTATTCACCCCTCCACTTT
clone_size: NA; j_call: TRBJ2-3; d_call: TRBD2; v_call: TRBV5-1; cdr3_aa: CASSLVKLAGGSDTQYF; cdr3_nt: TGCGCCAGCAGCTTGGTCAAACTAGCGGGGGGCTCGGATACGCAGTATTTT
clone_size: NA; j_call: TRBJ2-7; d_call: TRBD1; v_call: TRBV6-6; cdr3_aa: CASSNRGNEQYF; cdr3_nt: TGTGCCAGCAGCAACAGGGGAAACGAGCAGTACTTC
clone_size: NA; j_call: TRBJ2-7; d_call: NA; v_call: TRBV7-9; cdr3_aa: CASSPNRVQYF; cdr3_nt: TGTGCCAGCAGCCCAAACAGGGTGCAGTACTTC
clone_size: NA; j_call: TRBJ2-3; d_call: TRBD2; v_call: TRBV7-3; cdr3_aa: CASSLSSGGFTDTQYF; cdr3_nt: TGTGCCAGCAGCTTATCCAGCGGGGGATTCACAGATACGCAGTATTTT
clone_size: NA; j_call: TRBJ2-1; d_call: NA; v_call: TRBV28; cdr3_aa: CASSLSWSVEQFF; cdr3_nt: TGTGCCAGCAGTTTATCTTGGAGCGTCGAGCAGTTCTTC
clone_size: once; j_call: TRBJ2-3; d_call: NA; v_call: TRBV7-3; cdr3_aa: CASSFYSTDTQYF; cdr3_nt: TGTGCCAGCAGCTTCTACAGCACAGATACGCAGTATTTT
clone_size: NA; j_call: TRBJ2-3; d_call: NA; v_call: TRBV12-3/TRBV12-4; cdr3_aa: CASSAEHGVGQYF; cdr3_nt: TGTGCCAGCAGCGCCGAACACGGGGTCGGGCAGTATTTT
clone_size: NA; j_call: TRBJ2-1; d_call: TRBD2; v_call: TRBV4-2; cdr3_aa: CASSPKGPTSGNDEQFF; cdr3_nt: TGTGCCAGCAGCCCTAAAGGTCCGACTAGCGGGAACGATGAGCAGTTCTTC
clone_size: once; j_call: TRBJ1-6; d_call: TRBD1; v_call: TRBV6-5; cdr3_aa: CAIRTGTGDSPLHF; cdr3_nt: TGTGCCATCCGTACCGGGACAGGGGATTCACCCCTCCACTTT
clone_size: NA; j_call: TRBJ2-7; d_call: TRBD2; v_call: TRBV5-4; cdr3_aa: CASSLGGLAGVSEQYF; cdr3_nt: TGTGCCAGCAGCTTGGGAGGGTTAGCGGGGGTGTCCGAGCAGTACTTC